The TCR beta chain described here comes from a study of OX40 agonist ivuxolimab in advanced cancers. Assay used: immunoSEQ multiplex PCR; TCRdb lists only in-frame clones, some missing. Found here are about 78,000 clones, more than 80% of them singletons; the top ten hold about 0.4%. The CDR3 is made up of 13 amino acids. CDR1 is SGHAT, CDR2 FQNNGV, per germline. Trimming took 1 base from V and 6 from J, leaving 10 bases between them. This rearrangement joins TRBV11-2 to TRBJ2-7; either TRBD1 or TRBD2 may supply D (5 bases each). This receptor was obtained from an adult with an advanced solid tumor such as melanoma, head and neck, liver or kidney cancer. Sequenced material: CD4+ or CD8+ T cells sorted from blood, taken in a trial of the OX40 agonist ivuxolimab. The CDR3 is CASSLVPGSEQYF. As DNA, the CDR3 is TGTGCCAGCAGCTTAGTTCCAGGGAGCGAGCAGTACTTC.